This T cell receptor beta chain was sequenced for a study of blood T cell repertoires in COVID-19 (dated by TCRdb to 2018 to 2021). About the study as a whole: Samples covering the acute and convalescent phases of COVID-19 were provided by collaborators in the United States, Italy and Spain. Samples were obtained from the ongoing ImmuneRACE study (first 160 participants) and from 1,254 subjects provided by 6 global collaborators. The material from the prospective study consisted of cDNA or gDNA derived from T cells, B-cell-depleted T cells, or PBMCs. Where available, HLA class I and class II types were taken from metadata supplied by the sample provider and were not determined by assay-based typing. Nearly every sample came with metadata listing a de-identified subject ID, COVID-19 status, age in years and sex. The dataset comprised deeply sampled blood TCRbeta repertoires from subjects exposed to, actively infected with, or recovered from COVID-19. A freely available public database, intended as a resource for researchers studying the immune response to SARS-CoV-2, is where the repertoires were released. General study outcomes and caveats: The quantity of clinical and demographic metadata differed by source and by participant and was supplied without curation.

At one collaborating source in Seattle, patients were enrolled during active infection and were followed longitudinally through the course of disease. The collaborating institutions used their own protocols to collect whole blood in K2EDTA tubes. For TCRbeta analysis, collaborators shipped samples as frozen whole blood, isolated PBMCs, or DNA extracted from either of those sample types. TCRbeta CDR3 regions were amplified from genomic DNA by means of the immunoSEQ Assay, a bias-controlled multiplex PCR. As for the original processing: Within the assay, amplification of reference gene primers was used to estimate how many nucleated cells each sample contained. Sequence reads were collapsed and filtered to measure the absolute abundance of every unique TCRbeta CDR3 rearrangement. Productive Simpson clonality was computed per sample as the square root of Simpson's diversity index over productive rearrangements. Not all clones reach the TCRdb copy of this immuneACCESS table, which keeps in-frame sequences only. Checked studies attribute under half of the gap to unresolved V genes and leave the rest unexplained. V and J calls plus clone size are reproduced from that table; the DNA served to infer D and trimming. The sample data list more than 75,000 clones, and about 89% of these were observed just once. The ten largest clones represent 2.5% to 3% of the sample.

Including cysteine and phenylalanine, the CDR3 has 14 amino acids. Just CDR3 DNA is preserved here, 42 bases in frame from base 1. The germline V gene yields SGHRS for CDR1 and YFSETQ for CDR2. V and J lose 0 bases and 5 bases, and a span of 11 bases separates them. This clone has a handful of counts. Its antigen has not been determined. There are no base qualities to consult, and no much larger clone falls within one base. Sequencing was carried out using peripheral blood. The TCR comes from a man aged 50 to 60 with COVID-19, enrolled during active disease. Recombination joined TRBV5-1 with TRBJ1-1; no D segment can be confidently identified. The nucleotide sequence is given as TGCGCCAGCAGCTTGGATTACGGAGGAACTGAAGCTTTCTTT. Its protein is CASSLDYGGTEAFF. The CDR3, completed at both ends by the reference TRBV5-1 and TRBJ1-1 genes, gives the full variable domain KAGVTQTPRYLIKTRGQQVTLSCSPISGHRSVSWYQQTPGQGLQFLFEYFSETQRNKGNFPGRFSGRQFSNSRSEMNVSTLELGDSALYLCASSLDYGGTEAFFGQGTRLTVV.